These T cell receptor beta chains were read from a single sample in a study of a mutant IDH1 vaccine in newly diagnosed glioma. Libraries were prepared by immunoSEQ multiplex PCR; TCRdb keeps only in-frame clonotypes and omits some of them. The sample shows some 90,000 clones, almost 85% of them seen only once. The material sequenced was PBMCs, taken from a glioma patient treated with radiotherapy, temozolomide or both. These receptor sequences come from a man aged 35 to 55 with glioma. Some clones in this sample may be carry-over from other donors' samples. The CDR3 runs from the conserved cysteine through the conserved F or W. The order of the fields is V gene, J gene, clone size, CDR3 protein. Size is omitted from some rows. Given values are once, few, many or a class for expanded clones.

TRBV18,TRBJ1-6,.,CASSPPGGQGLASPLHF
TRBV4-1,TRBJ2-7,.,CASSQDHRGYYEQYF
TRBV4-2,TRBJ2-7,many,CASSRRTGGSNEQYF
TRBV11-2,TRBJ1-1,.,CASSWEDSNTEAFF
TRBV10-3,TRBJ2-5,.,CAIGGLVETQYF
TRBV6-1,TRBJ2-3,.,CASSPILRTDTQYF
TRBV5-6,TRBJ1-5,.,CASSAFSNQPQHF
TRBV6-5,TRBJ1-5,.,CASRGTGSNQPQHF
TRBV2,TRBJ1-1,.,CASSENVFEAFF
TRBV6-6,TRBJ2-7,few,CASSYSTYPASYEQYF
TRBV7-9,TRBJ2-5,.,CASSLRVSGGLETQYF
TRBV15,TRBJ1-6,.,CATSRAGRGFSSPLHF
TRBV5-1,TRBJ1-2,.,CASSLGESGYTF
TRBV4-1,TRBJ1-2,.,CASSQLRGRGIYGYTF
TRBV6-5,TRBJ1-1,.,CASGEFTEAFF
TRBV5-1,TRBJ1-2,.,CASSLGPDSAGYGYTF
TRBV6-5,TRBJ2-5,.,CASSYGTETQYF
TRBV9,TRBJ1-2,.,CASSSLRGSNYGYTF
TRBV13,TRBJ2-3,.,CASSLRSTDTQYF
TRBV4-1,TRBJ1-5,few,CASSQDVSRPDRRPQHF
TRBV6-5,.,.,CASSSPSFPRYEQYF
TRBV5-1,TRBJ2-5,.,CASSLGTSGLETQYF
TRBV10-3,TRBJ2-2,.,CAISEPGRKPNTGELFF
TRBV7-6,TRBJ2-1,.,CASSLVGTSGGVSYNEQFF
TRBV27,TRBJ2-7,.,CASSGADRAKSEQYF